This entry describes one T cell receptor (beta chain). The sample is drawn from a study of cytomegalovirus exposure and HLA in healthy donors. There are 15 residues in the CDR3. Germline values: CDR1 WNHNN, CDR2 SYGVQD (reference sequence). V was pared by 6 bases and J by 6 bases, with 7 bases of the junction left unmatched. TCRdb keeps only in-frame clones here, not all; method: immunoSEQ multiplex PCR. Of approximately 65,000 clones in the sample, about 95% were seen once. The specimen sequenced was PBMCs. V and J are TRBV10-1 and TRBJ2-1; 11 bases align to TRBD2. The clonotype comes from a woman between 18 and 30 years old in good health and CMV-seronegative. CDR3 in amino acids: CASREKTSGANEQFF. CDR3 bases: TGCGCCAGCAGGGAAAAGACTAGCGGGGCCAATGAGCAGTTCTTC.